Presented here are 17 T cell receptor beta chains from one specimen sequenced in a study of shared clonotypes between healthy human individuals. Generated by immunoSEQ multiplex PCR, the TCRdb table keeps only in-frame clones and is missing some. Of 300,000 to 400,000 clones in the sample, around two thirds were seen once. Source material: memory CD4+ T cells sorted from blood. Subset of the sample: CD45RA-negative fraction. The receptors originated from a man aged 25 to 40 in good health.

The rearrangement links TRBV6-1 to TRBJ2-3; 11 nucleotides line up with TRBD2. CDR1 is MNHNS, CDR2 SASEGT, per germline. With V trimmed by 7 bases and J by 6 bases, 9 bases remained unmatched. The CDR3 runs 15 residues. The CDR3 protein is CASTVLGLADDTQYF. CDR3 in DNA: TGTGCCAGCACCGTCCTGGGACTAGCGGATGATACGCAGTATTTT.

J is TRBJ2-1 and V is TRBV11-3, with D possibly TRBD2 on 6 matching bases. The germline V gene has CDR1 SGHNT and CDR2 YENEEA. V was pared by 5 bases and J by 2 bases, with 22 bases between. The length of the CDR3 is 18 residues. CDR3 protein: CASSLKGPGLKAYNEQFF. CDR3 in DNA: TGTGCCAGCAGCCTTAAGGGACCGGGACTTAAAGCCTACAATGAGCAGTTCTTC.

CDR3 loop: CASSLGGQGDEQFF. DNA for the CDR3: TGCGCCAGCAGCTTGGGAGGGCAGGGGGATGAGCAGTTCTTC. This chain joins TRBV5-1 and TRBJ2-1; 7 bases match TRBD1. V lost 0 bases and J lost 8; bases outside the gene matches: 5. Germline loops: CDR1 SGHRS, CDR2 YFSETQ. The CDR3 consists of 14 residues.

The gene calls are TRBV2 and TRBJ2-2; D gene unclear. The CDR3 extends over 13 amino acids. The germline CDR1 and CDR2 sequences are SNHLY and FYNNEI. Trimming took off 7 bases at V and 7 bases at J, with 13 bases between the two ends. The CDR3 protein is CASIKNVGGELFF. The CDR3 region has the DNA TGTGCCAGCATAAAAAACGTTGGCGGGGAGCTGTTTTTT.

The chain couples TRBV19 to TRBJ1-2, with a weak D call TRBD1 (6 bases). Germline V gene sequence: CDR1 LNHDA, CDR2 SQIVND (reference sequence). Trimming pared 6 bases from V and 5 bases from J, leaving 13 bases between. The CDR3 is 13 residues long. The CDR3 DNA reads as TGTGCCAGTAGCCGGGACAAGAGATATGGCTACACCTTC. Its translation: CASSRDKRYGYTF.

This chain joins TRBV9 and TRBJ2-2; TRBD1 might be the D (5 bases). V lost 0 bases, J lost 6 bases, and 18 bases lay in between. This CDR3 has 17 amino acids. Germline CDR1 and CDR2: SGDLS and YYNGEE. CDR3: CASSVATLGAVAGELFF. CDR3 sequence (DNA): TGTGCCAGCAGCGTAGCTACTCTTGGGGCGGTCGCCGGGGAGCTGTTTTTT.

The chain employs TRBV6-1 and TRBJ2-7; TRBD2 matches 8 bases. V was clipped by 8 bases and J by 2 bases; unmatched bases: 8. Germline V gene lookup returns CDR1 MNHNS and CDR2 SASEGT. The CDR3 spans 14 residues. The CDR3 protein is CASSPLAGAYEQYF. As DNA, the CDR3 is TGTGCCAGCTCTCCCCTAGCGGGCGCCTACGAGCAGTACTTC.

The rearrangement joins TRBV18 to TRBJ2-7; D is ambiguous. Germline V gives CDR1 KGHSH, CDR2 LQKENI. Trimming pared 3 bases from V and 1 base from J, leaving 10 bases between. This CDR3 has 14 residues. CDR3 loop: CASSPTGFSYEQYF. Written as DNA, the CDR3 is TGTGCCAGCTCACCGACTGGTTTTTCCTACGAGCAGTACTTC.

This chain connects TRBV5-1 to TRBJ2-5; D gene uncertain. CDR1 is SGHRS, CDR2 YFSETQ, per germline. Trimming pared 4 bases from V and 2 bases from J, leaving 18 bases between. This CDR3 contains 16 residues. The CDR3 DNA is TGCGCCAGCAGCCCACGCGCCGGCGCGAGTCAAGAGACCCAGTACTTC. Translation gives CASSPRAGASQETQYF. Full variable domain (remainder filled in from reference TRBV5-1 and TRBJ2-5): KAGVTQTPRYLIKTRGQQVTLSCSPISGHRSVSWYQQTPGQGLQFLFEYFSETQRNKGNFPGRFSGRQFSNSRSEMNVSTLELGDSALYLCASSPRAGASQETQYFGPGTRLLVL.

This chain links TRBV2 with TRBJ2-7, with 10 bases that match TRBD1. The J segment lost 3 bases and the V segment lost 5 bases, leaving 7 bases of the junction unmatched. The CDR3 spans 15 residues. In germline, CDR1 is SNHLY, CDR2 FYNNEI. The CDR3 bases are TGTGCCAGCAGTATAGGGGGGGACAGGGGCTACGAGCAGTACTTC. Its translation is CASSIGGDRGYEQYF.

The chain recombines TRBV19 with TRBJ1-2; D ambiguous. Per the germline V gene, CDR1 is LNHDA and CDR2 is SQIVND (reference sequence). This CDR3 is 13 amino acids long. Trimming cost V 6 bases and J 4 bases, with 12 bases left between them. CDR3 coding DNA: TGTGCCAGTAGCCCTGGACGGGTCTATGGCTACACCTTC. Translated, it gives CASSPGRVYGYTF.

The rearrangement joins TRBV2 to TRBJ1-2; D perhaps matches TRBD1 (6 bases). V dropped 3 bases and J dropped 4 bases, with 12 bases sitting between them. Germline V CDR1 and CDR2: SNHLY, FYNNEI. This CDR3 has 14 residues. The CDR3 loop reads CASSEQGRAYGYTF. Here the CDR3 DNA reads TGTGCCAGCAGTGAGCAGGGGCGGGCCTATGGCTACACCTTC.

The rearrangement uses TRBV5-1 and TRBJ2-1, with a weak D call TRBD2 (6 bases). Trimming cost V 4 bases and J 7 bases, with 15 bases left between them. The CDR3 consists of 14 residues. CDR1 SGHRS and CDR2 YFSETQ come from the germline V gene. CDR3 sequence: CASSPDPGRNEQFF. DNA of the CDR3: TGCGCCAGCAGCCCCGACCCCGGGAGAAATGAGCAGTTCTTC.

The CDR3 DNA is TGCGCCAGCAGCCAAGCCCCGGATGGCCGGGGGACCCAGTACTTC. Amino acids: CASSQAPDGRGTQYF. The chain combines TRBV4-3 with TRBJ2-5; possible D gene TRBD2, 5 bases. Trimming took off 1 base at V and 7 bases at J, with 16 bases between the two ends. Germline V gene sequence: CDR1 LGHNA, CDR2 YSLEER. The CDR3 has 15 residues.

V gene TRBV9 combines with J gene TRBJ2-1; D gene unclear. The CDR3 runs 13 residues. Germline V gene lookup returns CDR1 SGDLS and CDR2 YYNGEE. With 3 bases removed from V and 3 bases from J, the gap between germline ends came to 7 bases. The DNA of the CDR3 is TGTGCCAGCAGCGCCAACAACTACAATGAGCAGTTCTTC. It encodes CASSANNYNEQFF.

This clone came up once. The rearrangement links TRBV30 to TRBJ2-3; 7 bases align to TRBD2. Per germline, CDR1 GTSNPN and CDR2 SVGIG (reference sequence). After removal of 8 bases from V and 5 bases from J, the junction contained 7 bases not matched to a gene. The CDR3 extends over 12 amino acids. The CDR3, as DNA: TGTGCCAGAACTTCGGGGGGAGATACGCAGTATTTT. It codes for CARTSGGDTQYF.

The genes are TRBV2 and TRBJ2-7, with D hard to call. The CDR3 contains 14 residues. CDR1 is SNHLY, CDR2 FYNNEI, per germline. The germline V and J ends were trimmed by 3 bases and 4 bases, with 13 bases remaining between them. CDR3: CASSDPSGPYEQYF. DNA for the CDR3: TGTGCCAGCAGTGACCCCTCCGGCCCTTACGAGCAGTACTTC.